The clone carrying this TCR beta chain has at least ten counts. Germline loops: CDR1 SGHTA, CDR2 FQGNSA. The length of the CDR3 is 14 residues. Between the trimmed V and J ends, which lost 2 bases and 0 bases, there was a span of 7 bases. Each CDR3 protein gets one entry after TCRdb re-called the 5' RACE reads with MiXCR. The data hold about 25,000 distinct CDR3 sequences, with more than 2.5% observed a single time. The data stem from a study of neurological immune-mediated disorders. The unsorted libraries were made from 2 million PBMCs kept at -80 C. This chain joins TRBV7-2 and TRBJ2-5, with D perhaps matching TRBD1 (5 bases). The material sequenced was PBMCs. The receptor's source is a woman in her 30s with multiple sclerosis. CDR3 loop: CASSLSRDQETQYF. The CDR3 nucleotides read TGTGCCAGCAGCTTATCCAGGGACCAAGAGACCCAGTACTTC.